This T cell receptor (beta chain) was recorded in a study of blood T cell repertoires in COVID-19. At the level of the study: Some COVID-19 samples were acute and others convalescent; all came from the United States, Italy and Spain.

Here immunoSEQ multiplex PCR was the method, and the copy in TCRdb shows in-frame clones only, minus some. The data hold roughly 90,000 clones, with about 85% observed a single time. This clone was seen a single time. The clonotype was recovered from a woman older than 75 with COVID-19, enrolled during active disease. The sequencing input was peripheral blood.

The CDR3 here is CASSQVSGGHGNTIYF. DNA of the CDR3: TGTGCCAGCAGCCAAGTATCAGGGGGGCACGGAAACACCATATATTTT. The rearrangement links TRBV3-1 (or the pseudogene TRBV3-2) to TRBJ1-3, with TRBD1 identical over 7 bases. Unmatched junction bases numbered 7, after V lost 1 base and J lost 4 bases. The germline V gene encodes CDR1 LGHDT and CDR2 YNNKEL (reference sequence). CDR3 length: 16 residues.